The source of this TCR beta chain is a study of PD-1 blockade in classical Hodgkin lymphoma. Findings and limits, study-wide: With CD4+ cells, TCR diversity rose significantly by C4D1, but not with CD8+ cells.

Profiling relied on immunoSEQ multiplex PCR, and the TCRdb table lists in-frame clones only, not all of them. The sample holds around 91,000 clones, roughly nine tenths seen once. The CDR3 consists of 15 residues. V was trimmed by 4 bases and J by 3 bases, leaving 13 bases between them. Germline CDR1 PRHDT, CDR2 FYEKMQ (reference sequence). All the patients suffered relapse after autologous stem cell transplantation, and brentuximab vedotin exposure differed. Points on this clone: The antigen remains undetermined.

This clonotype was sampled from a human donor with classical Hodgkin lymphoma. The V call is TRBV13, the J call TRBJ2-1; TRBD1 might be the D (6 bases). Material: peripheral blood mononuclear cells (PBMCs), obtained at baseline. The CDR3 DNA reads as TGTGCCAGCAGCTCGAGGGACATAAGCTACAATGAGCAGTTCTTC. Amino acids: CASSSRDISYNEQFF.